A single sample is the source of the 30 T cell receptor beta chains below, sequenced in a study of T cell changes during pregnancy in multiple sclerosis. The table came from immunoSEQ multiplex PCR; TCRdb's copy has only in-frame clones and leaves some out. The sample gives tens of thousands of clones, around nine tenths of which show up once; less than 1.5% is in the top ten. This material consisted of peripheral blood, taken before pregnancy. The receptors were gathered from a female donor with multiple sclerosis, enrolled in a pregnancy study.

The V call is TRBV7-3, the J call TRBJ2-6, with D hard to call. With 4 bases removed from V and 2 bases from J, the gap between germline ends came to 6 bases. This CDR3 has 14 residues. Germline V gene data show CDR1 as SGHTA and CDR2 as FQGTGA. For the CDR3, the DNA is TGTGCCAGCAGCTCGAACACTGGGGCCAACGTCCTGACTTTC. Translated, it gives CASSSNTGANVLTF.

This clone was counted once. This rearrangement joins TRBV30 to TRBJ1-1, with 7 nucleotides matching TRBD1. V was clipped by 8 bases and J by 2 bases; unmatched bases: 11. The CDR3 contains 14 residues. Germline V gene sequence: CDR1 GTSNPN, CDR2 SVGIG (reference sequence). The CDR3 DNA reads TGTGCCCAAAACAGGGGTCCTGCTAACACTGAAGCTTTCTTT. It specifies CAQNRGPANTEAFF.

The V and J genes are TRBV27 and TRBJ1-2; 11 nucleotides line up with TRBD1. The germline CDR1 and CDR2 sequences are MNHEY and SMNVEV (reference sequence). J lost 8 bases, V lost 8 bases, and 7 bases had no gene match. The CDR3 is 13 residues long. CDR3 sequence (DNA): TGTGCCAGCCCTGAGGACAGGGGGCACGGCTACACCTTC. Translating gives CASPEDRGHGYTF.

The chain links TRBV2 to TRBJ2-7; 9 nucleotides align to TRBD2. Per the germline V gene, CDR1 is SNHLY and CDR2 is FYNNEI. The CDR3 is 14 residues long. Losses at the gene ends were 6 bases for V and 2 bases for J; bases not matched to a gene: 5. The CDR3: CASRVLAGPYEQYF. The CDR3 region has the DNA TGTGCCAGCAGGGTACTAGCGGGCCCCTACGAGCAGTACTTC.

CDR3 bases: TGCGCCAGCAGCTTGACGGGGAGCTACGAGCAGTACTTC. This codes for CASSLTGSYEQYF. The J gene is TRBJ2-7, the V gene TRBV5-1; tentative D call: TRBD2 (5 bases). The germline V gene encodes CDR1 SGHRS and CDR2 YFSETQ. V lost 1 base and J 3 bases, leaving 8 bases between the germline ends. This CDR3 is built from 13 residues. The full variable domain, completed using reference TRBV5-1 and TRBJ2-7, is KAGVTQTPRYLIKTRGQQVTLSCSPISGHRSVSWYQQTPGQGLQFLFEYFSETQRNKGNFPGRFSGRQFSNSRSEMNVSTLELGDSALYLCASSLTGSYEQYFGPGTRLTVT.

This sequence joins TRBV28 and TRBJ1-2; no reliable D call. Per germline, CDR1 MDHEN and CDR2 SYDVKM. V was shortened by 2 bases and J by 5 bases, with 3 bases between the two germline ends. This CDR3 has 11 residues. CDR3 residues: CASSLLYGYTF. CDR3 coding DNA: TGTGCCAGCAGTTTACTTTATGGCTACACCTTC.

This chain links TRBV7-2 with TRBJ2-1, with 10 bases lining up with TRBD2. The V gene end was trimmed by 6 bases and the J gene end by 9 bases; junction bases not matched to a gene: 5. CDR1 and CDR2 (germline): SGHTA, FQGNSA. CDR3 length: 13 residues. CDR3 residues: CASRPRLAGEQFF. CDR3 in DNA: TGTGCCAGCAGACCCAGACTAGCGGGTGAGCAGTTCTTC.

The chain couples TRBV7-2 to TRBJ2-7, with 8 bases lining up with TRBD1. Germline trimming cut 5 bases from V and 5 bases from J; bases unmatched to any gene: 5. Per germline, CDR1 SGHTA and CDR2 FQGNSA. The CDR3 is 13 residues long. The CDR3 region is CASSQDRDHEQYF. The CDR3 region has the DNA TGTGCCAGCAGCCAGGACAGGGACCACGAGCAGTACTTC.

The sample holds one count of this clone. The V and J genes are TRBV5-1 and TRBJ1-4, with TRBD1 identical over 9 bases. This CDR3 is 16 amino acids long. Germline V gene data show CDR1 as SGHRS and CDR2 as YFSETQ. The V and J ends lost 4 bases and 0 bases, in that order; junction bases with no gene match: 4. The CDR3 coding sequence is TGCGCCAGCAGCCAGACAGGGGGAGCAACTAATGAAAAACTGTTTTTT. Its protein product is CASSQTGGATNEKLFF.

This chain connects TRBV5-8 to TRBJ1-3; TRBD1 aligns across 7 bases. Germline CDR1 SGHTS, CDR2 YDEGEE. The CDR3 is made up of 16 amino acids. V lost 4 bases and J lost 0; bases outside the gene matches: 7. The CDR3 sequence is CASSRTGLFSGNTIYF. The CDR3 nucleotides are TGTGCCAGCAGCCGGACAGGCCTGTTCTCTGGAAACACCATATATTTT.

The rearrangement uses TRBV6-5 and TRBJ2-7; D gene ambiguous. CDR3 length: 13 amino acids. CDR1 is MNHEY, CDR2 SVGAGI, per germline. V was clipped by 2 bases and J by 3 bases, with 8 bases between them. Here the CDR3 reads CASSYGVDYEQYF. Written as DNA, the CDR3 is TGTGCCAGCAGTTACGGAGTAGACTACGAGCAGTACTTC.

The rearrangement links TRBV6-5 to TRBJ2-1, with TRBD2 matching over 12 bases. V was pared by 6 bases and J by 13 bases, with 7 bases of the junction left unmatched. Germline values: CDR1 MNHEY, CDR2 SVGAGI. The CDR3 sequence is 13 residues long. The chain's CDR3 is CASSPLAGGPQFF. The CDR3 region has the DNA TGTGCCAGCAGCCCGCTAGCGGGAGGGCCTCAGTTCTTC.

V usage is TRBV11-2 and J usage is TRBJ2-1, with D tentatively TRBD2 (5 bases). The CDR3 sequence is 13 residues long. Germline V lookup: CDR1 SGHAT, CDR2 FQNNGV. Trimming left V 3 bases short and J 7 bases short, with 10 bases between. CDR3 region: CASSFPSSNEQFF. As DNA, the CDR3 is TGTGCCAGCAGCTTTCCTAGCTCAAATGAGCAGTTCTTC. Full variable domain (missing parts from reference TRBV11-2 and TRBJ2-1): EAGVAQSPRYKIIEKRQSVAFWCNPISGHATLYWYQQILGQGPKLLIQFQNNGVVDDSQLPKDRFSAERLKGVDSTLKIQPAKLEDSAVYLCASSFPSSNEQFFGPGTRLTVL.

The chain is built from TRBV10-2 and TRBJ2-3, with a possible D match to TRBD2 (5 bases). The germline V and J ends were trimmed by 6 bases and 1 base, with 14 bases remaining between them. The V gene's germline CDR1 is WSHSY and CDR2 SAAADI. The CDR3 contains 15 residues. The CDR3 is CASRPDLGGTDTQYF. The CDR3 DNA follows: TGCGCCAGCAGGCCAGACTTGGGAGGCACAGATACGCAGTATTTT.

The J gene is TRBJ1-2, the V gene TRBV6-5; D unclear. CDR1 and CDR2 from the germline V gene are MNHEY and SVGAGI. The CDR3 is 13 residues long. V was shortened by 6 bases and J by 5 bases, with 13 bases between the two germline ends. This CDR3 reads CASSQIRRYGYTF. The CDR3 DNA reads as TGTGCCAGCAGCCAAATCAGGAGGTATGGCTACACCTTC.

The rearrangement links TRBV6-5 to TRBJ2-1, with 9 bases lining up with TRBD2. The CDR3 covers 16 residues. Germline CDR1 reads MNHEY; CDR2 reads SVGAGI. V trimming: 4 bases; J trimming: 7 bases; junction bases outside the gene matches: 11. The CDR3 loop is CASSSGAGGRHNEQFF. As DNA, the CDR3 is TGTGCCAGCAGTTCTGGGGCGGGAGGGCGTCATAATGAGCAGTTCTTC.

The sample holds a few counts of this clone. CDR3 bases: TGTGCCAGCAGCCAAGGACTATTACAGCAGTACTTC. Protein sequence: CASSQGLLQQYF. This sequence joins TRBV11-2 and TRBJ2-7, with D perhaps TRBD2 (6 bases). Germline lookup yields CDR1 SGHAT and CDR2 FQNNGV. V lost 5 bases to trimming and J lost 8 bases, with 13 bases between them. This CDR3 is built from 12 residues.

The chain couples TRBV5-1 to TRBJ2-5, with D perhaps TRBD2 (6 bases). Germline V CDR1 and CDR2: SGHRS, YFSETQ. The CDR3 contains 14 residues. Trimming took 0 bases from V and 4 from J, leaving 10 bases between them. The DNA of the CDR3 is TGCGCCAGCAGCTTGGCTTCGGGAGTAGAGACCCAGTACTTC. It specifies CASSLASGVETQYF.

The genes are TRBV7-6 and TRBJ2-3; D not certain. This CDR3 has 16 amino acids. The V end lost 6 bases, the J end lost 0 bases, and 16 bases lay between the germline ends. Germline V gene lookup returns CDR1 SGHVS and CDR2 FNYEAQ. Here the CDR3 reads CASSHPRMTSTDTQYF. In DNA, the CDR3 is TGTGCCAGCAGTCATCCCCGGATGACTAGCACAGATACGCAGTATTTT.

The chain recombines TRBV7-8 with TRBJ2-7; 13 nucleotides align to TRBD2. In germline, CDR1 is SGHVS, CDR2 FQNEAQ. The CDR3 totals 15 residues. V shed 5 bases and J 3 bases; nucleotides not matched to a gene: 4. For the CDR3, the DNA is TGTGCCAGCAGCCAGGGACTAGCGGGGTTCTACGAGCAGTACTTC. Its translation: CASSQGLAGFYEQYF.

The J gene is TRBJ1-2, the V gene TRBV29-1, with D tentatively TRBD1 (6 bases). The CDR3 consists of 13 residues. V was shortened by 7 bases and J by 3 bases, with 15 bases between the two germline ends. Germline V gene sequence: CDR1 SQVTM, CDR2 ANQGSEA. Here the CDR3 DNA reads TGCAGCGGTACAACAGGGTTTGACTATGGCTACACCTTC. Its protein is CSGTTGFDYGYTF.

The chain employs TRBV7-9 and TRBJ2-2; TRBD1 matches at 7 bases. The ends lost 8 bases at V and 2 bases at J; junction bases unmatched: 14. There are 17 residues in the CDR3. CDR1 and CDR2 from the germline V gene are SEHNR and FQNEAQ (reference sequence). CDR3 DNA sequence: TGTGCCAGCGGAGCGTCTCCGGGACAGATCAACACCGGGGAGCTGTTTTTT. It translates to CASGASPGQINTGELFF.

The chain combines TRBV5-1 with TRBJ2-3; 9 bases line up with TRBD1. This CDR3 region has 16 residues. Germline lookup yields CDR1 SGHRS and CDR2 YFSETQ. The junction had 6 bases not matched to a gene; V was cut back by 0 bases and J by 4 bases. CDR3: CASSLGTGVRPDTQYF. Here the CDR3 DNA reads TGCGCCAGCAGCTTGGGGACAGGGGTACGACCAGATACGCAGTATTTT.

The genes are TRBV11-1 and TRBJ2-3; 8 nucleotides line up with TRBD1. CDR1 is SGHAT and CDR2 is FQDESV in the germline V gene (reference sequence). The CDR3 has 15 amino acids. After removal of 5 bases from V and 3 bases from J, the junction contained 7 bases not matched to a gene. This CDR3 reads CASSITGGETDTQYF. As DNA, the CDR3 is TGTGCCAGCAGCATAACAGGGGGTGAGACAGATACGCAGTATTTT.

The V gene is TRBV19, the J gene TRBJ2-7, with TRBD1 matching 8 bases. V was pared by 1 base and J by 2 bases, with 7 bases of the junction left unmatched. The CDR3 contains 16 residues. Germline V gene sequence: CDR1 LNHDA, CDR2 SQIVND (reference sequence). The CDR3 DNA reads TGTGCCAGTAGTATAGGAGTTGGGACAGGAACCTACGAGCAGTACTTC. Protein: CASSIGVGTGTYEQYF.

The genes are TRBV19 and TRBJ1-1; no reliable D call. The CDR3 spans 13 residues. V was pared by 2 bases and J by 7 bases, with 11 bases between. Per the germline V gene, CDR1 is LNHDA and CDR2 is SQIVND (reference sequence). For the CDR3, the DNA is TGTGCCAGTAGTATATGGGCAGGCTTTGAAGCTTTCTTT. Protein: CASSIWAGFEAFF.

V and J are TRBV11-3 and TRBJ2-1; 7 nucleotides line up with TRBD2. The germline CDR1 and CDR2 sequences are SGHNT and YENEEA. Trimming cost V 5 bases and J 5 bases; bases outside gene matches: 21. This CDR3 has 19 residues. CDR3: CASSPPTTVQAGRDNEQFF. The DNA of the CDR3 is TGTGCCAGCAGCCCACCCACAACGGTCCAAGCGGGGCGGGACAATGAGCAGTTCTTC.

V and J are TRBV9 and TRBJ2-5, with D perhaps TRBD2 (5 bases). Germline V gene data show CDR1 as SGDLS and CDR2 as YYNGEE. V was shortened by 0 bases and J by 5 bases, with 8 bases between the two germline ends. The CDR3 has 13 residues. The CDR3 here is CASSVGGWETQYF. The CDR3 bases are TGTGCCAGCAGCGTAGGAGGGTGGGAGACCCAGTACTTC.

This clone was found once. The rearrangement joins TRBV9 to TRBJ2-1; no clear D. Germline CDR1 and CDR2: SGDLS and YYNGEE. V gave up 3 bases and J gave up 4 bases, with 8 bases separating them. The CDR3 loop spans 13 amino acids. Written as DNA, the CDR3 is TGTGCCAGCAGCGGTCAAGCTTACAATGAGCAGTTCTTC. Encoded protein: CASSGQAYNEQFF.

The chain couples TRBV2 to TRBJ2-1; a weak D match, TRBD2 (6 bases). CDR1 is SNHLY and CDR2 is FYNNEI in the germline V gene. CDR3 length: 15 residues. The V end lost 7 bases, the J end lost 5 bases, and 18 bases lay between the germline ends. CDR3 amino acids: CASNLPGVGDNEQFF. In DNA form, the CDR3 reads TGTGCCAGCAATCTACCGGGAGTGGGCGACAATGAGCAGTTCTTC.